This section outlines one T cell receptor (beta chain) sequence together with its context. V was cut by 7 bases and J by 3 bases, with 9 bases left in between. Germline loops: CDR1 LNHDA, CDR2 SQIVND (reference sequence). CDR3 length: 12 amino acids. This sample is part of a study of glioma-infiltrating T cells. Using RNA template, CDR3s of TCR alpha and beta were amplified with iRepertoire arm-PCR. TCRdb redid the calling of the multiplex PCR reads with MiXCR, one entry per CDR3 protein. Of some 130,000 distinct CDR3 sequences detected, roughly a quarter appear once; the ten largest clones hold around 28%.

This chain uses TRBV19 with TRBJ1-1; D is uncertain. This receptor was taken from a human donor with low-grade glioma or glioblastoma, undergoing nonglioma brain surgery, or in good health (not recorded which). The sequenced sample consisted of glioma tissue, nonneoplastic brain tissue, or PBMCs (not recorded which). In DNA, the CDR3 is TGTGCCAGTATGAAGTTTGACACTGAAGCTTTCTTT. It encodes CASMKFDTEAFF.